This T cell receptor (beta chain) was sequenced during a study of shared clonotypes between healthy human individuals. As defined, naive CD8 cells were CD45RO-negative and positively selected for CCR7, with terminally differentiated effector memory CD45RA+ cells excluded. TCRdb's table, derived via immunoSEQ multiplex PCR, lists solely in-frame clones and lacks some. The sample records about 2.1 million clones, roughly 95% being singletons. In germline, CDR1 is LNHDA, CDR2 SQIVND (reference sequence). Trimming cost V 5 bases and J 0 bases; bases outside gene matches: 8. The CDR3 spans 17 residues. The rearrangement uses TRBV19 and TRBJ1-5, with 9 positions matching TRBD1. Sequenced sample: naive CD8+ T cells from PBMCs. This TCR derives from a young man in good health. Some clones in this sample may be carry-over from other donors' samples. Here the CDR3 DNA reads TGTGCCAGTAGTCCTACAGGGGGCGCGGGTAGCAATCAGCCCCAGCATTTT. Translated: CASSPTGGAGSNQPQHF. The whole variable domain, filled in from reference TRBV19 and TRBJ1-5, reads DGGITQSPKYLFRKEGQNVTLSCEQNLNHDAMYWYRQDPGQGLRLIYYSQIVNDFQKGDIAEGYSVSREKKESFPLTVTSAQKNPTAFYLCASSPTGGAGSNQPQHFGDGTRLSIL.